The rows below give T cell receptor beta chains drawn from one sample of a study of T cell clones after liver transplantation. Measured with immunoSEQ multiplex PCR; TCRdb has only the in-frame clones, and not every one. The profile shows roughly 70,000 clones, around 90% of them singletons. Here the sequenced sample was CD4+ T cells from blood, taken before liver transplant. Every receptor here comes from a human donor who received a liver transplant. CDR3s include the opening cysteine and the closing phenylalanine or tryptophan.

v_gene	j_gene	CDR3aa
TRBV15	TRBJ1-5	CATSRADSNQPQHF
TRBV7-2	TRBJ1-1	CASRPRPTAYNTEAFF
TRBV10-2	TRBJ2-1	CASSKGLAGLNEQFF
TRBV11-2	TRBJ2-7	CASSLLAEGSYEQYF
TRBV11-1	TRBJ2-7	CASSLAALQEQYF
TRBV19	TRBJ2-5	CASSRQGLETQYF
TRBV6-5	TRBJ2-3	CASSYTGGSDTQYF
TRBV9	TRBJ2-3	CASSVGLGDPTQYF
TRBV4-3	TRBJ2-3	CASSQAGEVNTQYF
TRBV4-3	TRBJ1-3	CASSQRRAGNTIYF
TRBV7-2	TRBJ2-6	CASSLVSSGANVLTF
TRBV2	TRBJ2-7	CASSRVGGTYEQYF
TRBV9	TRBJ1-1	CASSLGGFDLEAFF